A selection of T cell receptor beta chains follows, all from one sample in a study of blood T cell repertoires in COVID-19. The table came from immunoSEQ multiplex PCR; TCRdb's copy has only in-frame clones and leaves some out. The sample contains about 220,000 clones, approximately 82% of which appear only once. What was sequenced was peripheral blood. The receptor source for this set is an elderly woman with acute or convalescent COVID-19. Each CDR3 is given with its conserved first and last residue. Fields, in order: D gene, V gene, J gene, clone size, CDR3 protein, CDR3 DNA. The D gene is left open where the match is weak. Clone size appears in some rows only: once, few, many, or a class for an expanded clone.

D: -; V: TRBV7-2; J: TRBJ1-5; size: -; CDR3: CASSQGQWQPQHF; DNA: TGTGCCAGCAGCCAAGGACAGTGGCAGCCCCAGCATTTT
D: TRBD1; V: TRBV11-3; J: TRBJ2-5; size: -; CDR3: CASSPSRDRGWRGTQYF; DNA: TGTGCCAGCAGCCCATCCCGGGACAGGGGTTGGAGGGGGACCCAGTACTTC
D: -; V: TRBV12-3/TRBV12-4; J: TRBJ2-5; size: few; CDR3: CASSWREKETQYF; DNA: TGTGCCAGCAGTTGGAGGGAGAAAGAGACCCAGTACTTC
D: -; V: TRBV7-9; J: TRBJ1-3; size: -; CDR3: CASSLASSRGNTIYF; DNA: TGTGCCAGCAGCTTAGCCTCTTCTCGTGGAAACACCATATATTTT
D: -; V: TRBV6-2/TRBV6-3; J: TRBJ1-5; size: -; CDR3: CASSSGHVGNF; DNA: TGTGCCAGCAGTTCGGGACATGTCGGGAATTTT
D: -; V: TRBV15; J: TRBJ2-7; size: -; CDR3: CATSRDEGAYEQYF; DNA: TGTGCCACCAGCAGAGATGAGGGAGCCTACGAGCAGTACTTC
D: -; V: TRBV7-2; J: TRBJ1-2; size: once; CDR3: CASSLGVAGANYGYTF; DNA: TGTGCCAGCAGCTTGGGGGTGGCAGGGGCTAACTATGGCTACACCTTC
D: -; V: TRBV5-1; J: TRBJ2-5; size: -; CDR3: CASSPVGGTPSETQYF; DNA: TGCGCCAGCAGCCCCGTCGGAGGGACTCCCTCGGAGACCCAGTACTTC
D: -; V: TRBV2; J: TRBJ1-2; size: once; CDR3: CASRYREGNYGYTF; DNA: TGTGCCAGCAGATACAGGGAGGGCAACTATGGCTACACCTTC
D: TRBD1; V: TRBV2; J: TRBJ2-7; size: -; CDR3: CASSERTGGREQYF; DNA: TGTGCCAGCAGTGAAAGGACAGGGGGTCGCGAGCAGTACTTC
D: -; V: TRBV7-2; J: TRBJ1-2; size: -; CDR3: CASSLWGVDYGYTF; DNA: TGTGCCAGCAGCTTGTGGGGGGTTGACTATGGCTACACCTTC
D: TRBD2; V: TRBV7-8; J: TRBJ2-2; size: -; CDR3: CASSLGGGTGELFF; DNA: TGTGCCAGCAGCCTCGGGGGGGGAACCGGGGAGCTGTTTTTT
D: -; V: TRBV7-9; J: TRBJ2-6; size: -; CDR3: CASSHRPAGETNVLTF; DNA: TGTGCCAGCAGCCACCGACCGGCAGGGGAAACCAACGTCCTGACTTTC
D: -; V: TRBV7-9; J: TRBJ1-2; size: once; CDR3: CASSTDYYGYTF; DNA: TGTGCCAGTTCGACAGACTACTATGGCTACACCTTC
D: -; V: TRBV2; J: TRBJ1-3; size: -; CDR3: CASTLQEGVLGNTIYF; DNA: TGTGCCAGCACCCTCCAAGAGGGGGTCCTTGGAAACACCATATATTTT
D: TRBD1; V: TRBV5-4; J: TRBJ2-5; size: once; CDR3: CASMPRTGGTQTQYF; DNA: TGTGCCAGCATGCCTCGGACAGGGGGCACACAGACCCAGTACTTC
D: -; V: TRBV4-2; J: TRBJ2-7; size: -; CDR3: CASSQGSREGDEQYF; DNA: TGTGCCAGCAGCCAAGGATCCCGCGAGGGGGACGAGCAGTACTTC
D: -; V: TRBV5-1; J: TRBJ1-1; size: -; CDR3: CASSLVGIDTEAFF; DNA: TGCGCCAGCAGCTTGGTCGGGATTGACACTGAAGCTTTCTTT
D: TRBD1; V: TRBV28; J: TRBJ1-2; size: -; CDR3: CASRTGVANYGYTF; DNA: TGTGCCAGCAGAACAGGGGTAGCTAACTATGGCTACACCTTC
D: -; V: TRBV30; J: TRBJ1-1; size: -; CDR3: CAWSALSGRNEAFF; DNA: TGTGCCTGGAGCGCGCTATCGGGGAGGAATGAAGCTTTCTTT
D: -; V: TRBV18; J: TRBJ1-2; size: once; CDR3: CASSPPSSGSNYGYTF; DNA: TGTGCCAGCTCACCACCTAGTTCAGGGTCAAACTATGGCTACACCTTC
D: -; V: TRBV28; J: TRBJ2-7; size: -; CDR3: CASSLGGTAIYEQYF; DNA: TGTGCCAGCAGTTTAGGCGGAACCGCTATCTACGAGCAGTACTTC
D: TRBD1; V: TRBV6-5; J: TRBJ1-5; size: -; CDR3: CASSLMDRYTNQPQHF; DNA: TGTGCCAGCAGTTTAATGGACAGGTACACTAATCAGCCCCAGCATTTT
D: TRBD1; V: TRBV6-6; J: TRBJ2-1; size: -; CDR3: CASRPGTEHKQFF; DNA: TGTGCCAGCAGACCCGGGACAGAACACAAGCAGTTCTTC
D: TRBD1; V: TRBV5-1; J: TRBJ2-7; size: -; CDR3: CASSGDRGKYF; DNA: TGCGCCAGCAGCGGGGACAGGGGGAAGTACTTC
D: -; V: TRBV5-1; J: TRBJ1-5; size: -; CDR3: CASSPAGGSNQPQHF; DNA: TGCGCCAGCAGCCCCGCCGGGGGATCTAATCAGCCCCAGCATTTT
D: -; V: TRBV5-4; J: TRBJ2-5; size: once; CDR3: CASSFFQGWQETQYF; DNA: TGTGCCAGCAGCTTCTTTCAGGGTTGGCAAGAGACCCAGTACTTC
D: -; V: TRBV5-4; J: TRBJ2-5; size: -; CDR3: CASSLVGAGETQYF; DNA: TGTGCCAGCAGCTTGGTAGGGGCTGGGGAGACCCAGTACTTC
D: TRBD1; V: TRBV18; J: TRBJ2-2; size: -; CDR3: CASSPRQGLGTGELFF; DNA: TGTGCCAGCTCACCGCGACAGGGTTTGGGCACCGGGGAGCTGTTTTTT
D: -; V: TRBV24-1; J: TRBJ1-2; size: -; CDR3: CATSDPPGGNVDGYTF; DNA: TGTGCCACCAGTGATCCCCCTGGGGGGAATGTGGATGGCTACACCTTC
D: -; V: TRBV21-1; J: TRBJ2-3; size: few; CDR3: CASSLTGTATPTQYF; DNA: TGTGCCAGCAGTCTCACCGGGACAGCAACCCCCACGCAGTATTTT
D: TRBD1; V: TRBV5-4; J: TRBJ2-1; size: -; CDR3: CASSLAGGRNEQFF; DNA: TGTGCCAGCAGCTTGGCAGGGGGCCGAAATGAGCAGTTCTTC
D: TRBD1; V: TRBV6-4; J: TRBJ1-1; size: -; CDR3: CASRLTGGNTEAFF; DNA: TGTGCCAGCAGACTGACAGGGGGGAACACTGAAGCTTTCTTT
D: -; V: TRBV28; J: TRBJ2-1; size: -; CDR3: CASSPPRGGANEQFF; DNA: TGTGCCAGCAGTCCGCCTAGGGGGGGCGCGAATGAGCAGTTCTTC
D: -; V: TRBV7-3; J: TRBJ2-2; size: -; CDR3: CASSWQPGTGELFF; DNA: TGTGCCAGCAGCTGGCAACCAGGGACCGGGGAGCTGTTTTTT
D: -; V: TRBV19; J: TRBJ1-5; size: -; CDR3: CASSTVQPQHF; DNA: TGTGCCAGTAGTACCGTACAGCCCCAGCATTTT
D: TRBD1; V: TRBV10-3; J: TRBJ1-6; size: -; CDR3: CAVGEDRGLGTSPLHF; DNA: TGTGCCGTCGGAGAGGACAGGGGGCTGGGTACTTCACCCCTCCACTTT
D: TRBD2; V: TRBV23-1; J: TRBJ2-7; size: -; CDR3: CASSQPTGVPGLAGGLTAYEQYF; DNA: TGCGCCAGCAGTCAACCTACAGGGGTACCGGGACTAGCGGGGGGCCTGACCGCCTACGAGCAGTACTTC
D: TRBD2; V: TRBV3-1/TRBV3-2; J: TRBJ2-7; size: -; CDR3: CASSQASGGPYEQYF; DNA: TGTGCCAGCAGCCAGGCTAGCGGGGGCCCATACGAGCAGTACTTC
D: TRBD1; V: TRBV5-1; J: TRBJ1-4; size: few; CDR3: CASSLGTGDTSWEKLFF; DNA: TGCGCCAGCAGCTTGGGGACAGGAGATACCTCTTGGGAAAAACTGTTTTTT
D: TRBD1; V: TRBV29-1; J: TRBJ2-4; size: -; CDR3: CSVQNRGTKNIQYF; DNA: TGCAGCGTCCAAAACAGGGGGACCAAAAACATTCAGTACTTC
D: -; V: TRBV6-2/TRBV6-3; J: TRBJ1-4; size: -; CDR3: CASSYFREATNEKLFF; DNA: TGTGCCAGCAGTTATTTTCGAGAAGCAACTAATGAAAAACTGTTTTTT